The 3 T cell receptor beta chains below were found in one sample sequenced in a study of shared clonotypes between healthy human individuals (TCRdb year 2020). The library relied on the immunoSEQ multiplex PCR assay. In TCRdb, the immuneACCESS table is reduced to in-frame sequences with V and J assigned. These tables do not hold every clone; where another copy was compared, an unresolved V gene accounts for under half, and the others remain unexplained. The sample contains some 700,000 clones, about 90% of them found a single time. The ten largest clones take up 30% to 40% of the sample. The sample consisted of memory CD8+ T cells from PBMCs. In light of the paper, this sample's cell subset or site label describes: CD45RO+ cells pooled with CCR7-negative TemRA cells. The receptors originated from a man in his late teens or twenties in good health. Some clones in this sample may be carry-over from other donors' samples.

The genes are TRBV9 and TRBJ1-1; 8 bases fit TRBD1. The junction had 12 bases not matched to a gene; V was cut back by 4 bases and J by 1 base. The germline gives CDR1 SGDLS, CDR2 YYNGEE. CDR3 size: 17 residues. CDR3 residues: CASSPRPGTGWNTEAFF. In DNA form, the CDR3 reads TGTGCCAGCAGCCCCCGTCCCGGGACAGGTTGGAACACTGAAGCTTTCTTT.

The V gene is TRBV6-4, the J gene TRBJ2-2, with D unresolved. The CDR3 extends over 13 amino acids. V was pared by 2 bases and J by 5 bases, with 6 bases between. Germline V gene sequence: CDR1 MRHNA, CDR2 SNTAGT. The CDR3: CASSDLKTGELFF. In DNA form, the CDR3 reads TGTGCCAGCAGTGACCTCAAGACCGGGGAGCTGTTTTTT.

The table lists this clone with a count of one. The J gene is TRBJ1-5, the V gene TRBV6-1, with TRBD1 identical over 7 bases. Germline CDR1 reads MNHNS; CDR2 reads SASEGT. V gave up 0 bases and J gave up 6 bases; unmatched junction bases: 14. This CDR3 comprises 18 residues. In nucleotides, the CDR3 is TGTGCCAGCAGTGAAGCGGGTTCCGGGGCAGGGGGACTTCAGCCCCAGCATTTT. Translation: CASSEAGSGAGGLQPQHF.